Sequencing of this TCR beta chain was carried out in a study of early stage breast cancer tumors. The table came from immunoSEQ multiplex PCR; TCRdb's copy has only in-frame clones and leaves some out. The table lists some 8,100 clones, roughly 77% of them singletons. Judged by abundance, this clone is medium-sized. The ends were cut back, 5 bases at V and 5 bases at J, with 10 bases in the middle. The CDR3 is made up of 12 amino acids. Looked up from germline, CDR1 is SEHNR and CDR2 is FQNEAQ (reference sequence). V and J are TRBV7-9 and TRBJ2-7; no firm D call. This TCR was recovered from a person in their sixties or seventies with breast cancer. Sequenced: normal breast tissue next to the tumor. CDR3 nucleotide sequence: TGTGCCAGCAGCACAGTCCTGAACGAGCAGTACTTC. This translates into CASSTVLNEQYF.